This T cell receptor (beta chain) is from a study of T cell responses to AZD1222 COVID-19 vaccine. The study, taken as a whole, reports: Most donors were white British and more were female, and clonal diversity was possibly underestimated. Just a handful of AZD1222 recipients tested seropositive at baseline. Reportedly, nearly half the spike-specific TCRs target unmutated variant regions.

A note on this clone: Its cognate antigen is unknown.

The CDR3 runs 13 residues. Germline V CDR1 and CDR2: SGHTA, FQGNSA. V lost 4 bases, J lost 8 bases, and 12 bases lay in between. Sequencing used immunoSEQ multiplex PCR; TCRdb keeps in-frame clones, though not all of them. Of 110,000 to 150,000 clones in the sample, 92% were seen once. Sequences were derived from peripheral blood, sampled on day 0 of AZD1222 vaccination. This chain connects TRBV7-2 to TRBJ1-3; TRBD1 is a possible D gene (5 bases). The TCR was taken from an adult in good health. The CDR3 spells CASSSGGGHTIYF. The CDR3 DNA sequence: TGTGCCAGCAGCTCCGGGGGGGGTCACACCATATATTTT.